One and the same sample provided the 7 T cell receptor beta chains below, sequenced in a study of read filtering for tumor transcriptome and immune sequencing. Molecular barcoded adaptors covering alpha/delta and beta/gamma chains were used on about 0.4 ug RNA. TCRdb recomputed calls from the reads with MiXCR, one row per CDR3 protein. The sample shows 30,000 to 35,000 distinct CDR3 sequences, 18% of them seen only once. The sequenced sample consisted of a population of CD138-negative cells sorted from bone marrow. The source is a donor older than 35 with multiple myeloma.

This clonotype was picked up a small number of times. V gene TRBV5-6 combines with J gene TRBJ1-1; a weak D match, TRBD1 (5 bases). The CDR3 sequence is 16 residues long. Germline CDR1 SGHDT, CDR2 YYEEEE. The V gene lost 4 bases and the J gene lost 0 bases, with 16 bases spanning the gap. This CDR3 reads CASSPRRVGVNTEAFF. In DNA, the CDR3 is TGTGCCAGCAGCCCGCGCAGGGTGGGTGTGAACACTGAAGCTTTCTTT.

This clonotype has a count of ten or more. V is TRBV7-2 and J is TRBJ2-7, with TRBD2 matching over 10 bases. Germline V lookup: CDR1 SGHTA, CDR2 FQGNSA. V lost 1 base and J lost 2; bases outside the gene matches: 5. The CDR3 covers 16 residues. CDR3 protein: CASSLDSGGTAYEQYF. The CDR3 DNA follows: TGTGCCAGCAGCTTAGATAGCGGGGGGACCGCCTACGAGCAGTACTTC.

This clonotype has more than one count but fewer than ten. CDR3 nucleotide sequence: TGCAGCGTTGAAGCGCAGCGGGGGACCGATGAGCAGTTCTTC. Amino acids: CSVEAQRGTDEQFF. The rearrangement joins TRBV29-1 to TRBJ2-1; 8 bases line up with TRBD2. V was clipped by 1 base and J by 8 bases; unmatched bases: 7. Germline assignment: CDR1 SQVTM and CDR2 ANQGSEA. CDR3 length: 14 amino acids.

A remark on this clonotype: A clone one base away is much larger, so this may be a read error. The chain has TRBV5-1 and TRBJ2-5, with 7 bases that match TRBD2. Germline lookup yields CDR1 SGHRS and CDR2 YFSETQ. CDR3 length: 14 residues. CDR3 sequence (DNA): TGCGCCAGCAGCTTGAATCTAGCGGAAGAGCCCCAGTACTTC. Its protein product is CASSLNLAEEPQYF.

Note on this clonotype: Since a much larger clone is just one base distant, this may be a read error. CDR3: CASSEGMGNYGYTF. CDR3 bases: TGTGCCAGCAGTGAAGGTATGGGAAACTATGGCTACACCTTC. The V call is TRBV2, the J call TRBJ1-2, with no clear D. V was trimmed by 1 base and J by 2 bases, leaving 8 bases between them. There are 14 residues in the CDR3. CDR1 SNHLY and CDR2 FYNNEI come from the germline V gene.

This clonotype has at least ten counts. The chain couples TRBV18 to TRBJ2-5, with TRBD1 matching over 7 bases. V trimming: 3 bases; J trimming: 4 bases; junction bases outside the gene matches: 2. Germline assignment: CDR1 KGHSH and CDR2 LQKENI. The CDR3 has 13 amino acids. The CDR3 bases are TGTGCCAGCTCACCGACAGGGAGAGAGACCCAGTACTTC. Translating gives CASSPTGRETQYF.

There are a few counts of this clonotype. The chain recombines TRBV29-1 with TRBJ1-2, with D maybe TRBD1 (6 bases). Germline V gives CDR1 SQVTM, CDR2 ANQGSEA. Between the trimmed V and J ends, which lost 7 bases and 13 bases, there was a span of 28 bases. This CDR3 spans 14 amino acids. CDR3 in amino acids: CSAAVTATGTRFTF. The DNA of the CDR3 is TGCAGCGCTGCCGTTACCGCAACAGGGACCCGATTCACCTTC.